This T cell receptor beta chain was profiled in a study of cytomegalovirus exposure and HLA in healthy donors. Overall study: Genotyping of 430 or so donors showed that 65% to 90% belonged to the Caucasian-associated ancestry cluster. Study conclusions and caveats: It was assumed in the presence/absence analyses that sequencing depth was roughly uniform across donors. In vitro testing confirmed a few CMV-associated chains as specific for CMV antigens.

Vbeta (60) and Jbeta (13) primers were used in the PCR. The repertoire was sequenced with immunoSEQ multiplex PCR; TCRdb's copy has only in-frame clones and lacks some. The sample carries some 130,000 clones, about 80% recorded once. The CDR3 sequence is 16 residues long. Looked up from germline, CDR1 is MNHNY and CDR2 is SVGAGI (reference sequence). V dropped 4 bases and J dropped 1; count of bases not matched to a gene: 9. As regards this clone: What it binds is not known. The sample carries other DNA sequences with the same CDR3.

The sequenced material came from PBMCs. The clonotype was recovered from a human donor in good health. V usage is TRBV6-6 and J usage is TRBJ2-7; 8 nucleotides match TRBD2. The CDR3 is CASSFARGGRSYEQYF. CDR3 in DNA: TGTGCCAGCAGTTTTGCCCGGGGGGGCAGGTCCTACGAGCAGTACTTC.